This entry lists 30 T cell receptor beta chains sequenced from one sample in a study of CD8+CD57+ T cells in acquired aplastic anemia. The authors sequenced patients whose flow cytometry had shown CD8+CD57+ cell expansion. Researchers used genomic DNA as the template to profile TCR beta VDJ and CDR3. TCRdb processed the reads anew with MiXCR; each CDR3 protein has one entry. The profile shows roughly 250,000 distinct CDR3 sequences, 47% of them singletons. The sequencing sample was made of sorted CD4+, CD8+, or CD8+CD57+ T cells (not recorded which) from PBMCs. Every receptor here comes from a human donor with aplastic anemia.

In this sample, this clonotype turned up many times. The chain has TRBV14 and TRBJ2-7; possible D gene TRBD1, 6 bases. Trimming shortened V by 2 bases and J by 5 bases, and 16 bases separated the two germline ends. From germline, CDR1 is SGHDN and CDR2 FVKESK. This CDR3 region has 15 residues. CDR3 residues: CASSQLQGYLDEQYF. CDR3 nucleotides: TGTGCCAGCAGCCAACTACAGGGTTATTTGGACGAGCAGTACTTC.

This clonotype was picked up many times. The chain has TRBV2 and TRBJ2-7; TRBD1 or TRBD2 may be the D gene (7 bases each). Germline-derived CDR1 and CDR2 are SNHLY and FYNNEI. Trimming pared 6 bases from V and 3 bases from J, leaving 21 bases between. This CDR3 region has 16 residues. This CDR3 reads CASSSPTGSGGYEQYF. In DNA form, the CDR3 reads TGTGCCAGCAGCTCCCCGACAGGGTCGGGAGGCTACGAGCAGTACTTC.

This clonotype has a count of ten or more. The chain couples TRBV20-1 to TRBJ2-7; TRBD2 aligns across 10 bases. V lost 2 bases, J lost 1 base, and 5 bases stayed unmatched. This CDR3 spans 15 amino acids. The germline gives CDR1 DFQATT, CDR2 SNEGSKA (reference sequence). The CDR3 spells CSARSLAGESYEQYF. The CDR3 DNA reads TGCAGTGCTAGATCCCTAGCGGGAGAATCCTACGAGCAGTACTTC.

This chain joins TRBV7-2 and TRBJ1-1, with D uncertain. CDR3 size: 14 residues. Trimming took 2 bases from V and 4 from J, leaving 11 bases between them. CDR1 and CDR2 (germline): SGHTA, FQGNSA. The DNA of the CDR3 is TGTGCCAGCAGCTTAAGGCCGGTAACCACTGAAGCTTTCTTT. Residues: CASSLRPVTTEAFF. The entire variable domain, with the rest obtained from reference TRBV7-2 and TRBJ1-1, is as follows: GAGVSQSPSNKVTEKGKDVELRCDPISGHTALYWYRQSLGQGLEFLIYFQGNSAPDKSGLPSDRFSAERTGGSVSTLTIQRTQQEDSAVYLCASSLRPVTTEAFFGQGTRLTVV.

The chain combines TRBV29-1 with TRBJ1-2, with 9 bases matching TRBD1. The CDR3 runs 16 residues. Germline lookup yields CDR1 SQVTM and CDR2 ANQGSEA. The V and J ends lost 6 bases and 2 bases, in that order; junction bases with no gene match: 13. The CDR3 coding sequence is TGCAGCGTCGGAACGGGGTGGGACAGGGCCAACTATGGCTACACCTTC. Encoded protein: CSVGTGWDRANYGYTF.

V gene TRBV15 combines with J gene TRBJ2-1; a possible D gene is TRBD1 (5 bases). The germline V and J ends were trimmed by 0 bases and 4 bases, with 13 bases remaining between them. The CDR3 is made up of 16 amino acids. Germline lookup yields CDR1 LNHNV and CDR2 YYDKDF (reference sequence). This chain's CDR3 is CATSRDLGRRYNEQFF. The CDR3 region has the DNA TGTGCCACCAGCAGAGATCTGGGGCGGAGATACAATGAGCAGTTCTTC.

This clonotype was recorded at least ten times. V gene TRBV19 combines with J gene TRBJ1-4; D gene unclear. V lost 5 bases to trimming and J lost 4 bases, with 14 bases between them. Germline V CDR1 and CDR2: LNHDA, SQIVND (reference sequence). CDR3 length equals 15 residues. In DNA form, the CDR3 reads TGTGCCAGTAGTGACCGATTAGACAATAATGAAAAACTGTTTTTT. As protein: CASSDRLDNNEKLFF.

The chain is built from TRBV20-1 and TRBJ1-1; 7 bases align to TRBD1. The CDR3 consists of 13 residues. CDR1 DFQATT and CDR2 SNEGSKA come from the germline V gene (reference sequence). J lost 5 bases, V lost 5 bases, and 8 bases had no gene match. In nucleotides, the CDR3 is TGCAGTGCTCCCGAGGGGGCGAGGACTGAAGCTTTCTTT. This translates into CSAPEGARTEAFF.

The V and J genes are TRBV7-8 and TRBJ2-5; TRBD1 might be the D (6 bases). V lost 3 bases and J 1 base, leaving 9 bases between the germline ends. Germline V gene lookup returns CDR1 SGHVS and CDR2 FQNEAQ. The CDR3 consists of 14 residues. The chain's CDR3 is CASSLDSPQETQYF. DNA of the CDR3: TGTGCCAGCAGCTTGGACAGTCCCCAAGAGACCCAGTACTTC.

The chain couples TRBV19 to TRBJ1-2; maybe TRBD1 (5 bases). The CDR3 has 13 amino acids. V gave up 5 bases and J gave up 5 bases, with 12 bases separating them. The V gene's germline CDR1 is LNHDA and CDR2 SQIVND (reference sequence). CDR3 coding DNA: TGTGCCAGTAGTTTACGAAGGACATATGGCTACACCTTC. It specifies CASSLRRTYGYTF. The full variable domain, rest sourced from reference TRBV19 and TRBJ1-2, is DGGITQSPKYLFRKEGQNVTLSCEQNLNHDAMYWYRQDPGQGLRLIYYSQIVNDFQKGDIAEGYSVSREKKESFPLTVTSAQKNPTAFYLCASSLRRTYGYTFGSGTRLTVV.

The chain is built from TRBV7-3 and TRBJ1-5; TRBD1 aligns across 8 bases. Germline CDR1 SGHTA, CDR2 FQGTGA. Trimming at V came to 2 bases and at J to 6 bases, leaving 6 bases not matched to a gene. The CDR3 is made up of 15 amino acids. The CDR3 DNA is TGTGCCAGCAGCTTAGGTGGACAGGGTAGTCAGCCCCAGCATTTT. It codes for CASSLGGQGSQPQHF.

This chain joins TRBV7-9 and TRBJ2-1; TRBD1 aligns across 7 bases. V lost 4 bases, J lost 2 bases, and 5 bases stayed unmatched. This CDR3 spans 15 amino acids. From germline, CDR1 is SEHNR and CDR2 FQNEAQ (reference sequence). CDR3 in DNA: TGTGCCAGCAGCTCCGCGACAGGGACCTACAATGAGCAGTTCTTC. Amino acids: CASSSATGTYNEQFF.

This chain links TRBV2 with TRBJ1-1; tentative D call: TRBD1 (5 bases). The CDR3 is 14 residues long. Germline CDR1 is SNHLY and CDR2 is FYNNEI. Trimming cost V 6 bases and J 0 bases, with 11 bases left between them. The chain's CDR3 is CASSWRGMNTEAFF. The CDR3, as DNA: TGTGCCAGCAGCTGGAGGGGTATGAACACTGAAGCTTTCTTT. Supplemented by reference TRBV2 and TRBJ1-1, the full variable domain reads EPEVTQTPSHQVTQMGQEVILRCVPISNHLYFYWYRQILGQKVEFLVSFYNNEISEKSEIFDDQFSVERPDGSNFTLKIRSTKLEDSAMYFCASSWRGMNTEAFFGQGTRLTVV.

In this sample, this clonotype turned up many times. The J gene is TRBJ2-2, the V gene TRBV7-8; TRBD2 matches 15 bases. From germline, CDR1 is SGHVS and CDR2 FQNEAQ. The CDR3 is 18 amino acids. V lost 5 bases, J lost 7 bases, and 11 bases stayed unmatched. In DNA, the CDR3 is TGTGCCAGCAGCGAACGGACTAGCGGGGGGGCCGGGCGCGGGGAGCTGTTTTTT. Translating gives CASSERTSGGAGRGELFF.

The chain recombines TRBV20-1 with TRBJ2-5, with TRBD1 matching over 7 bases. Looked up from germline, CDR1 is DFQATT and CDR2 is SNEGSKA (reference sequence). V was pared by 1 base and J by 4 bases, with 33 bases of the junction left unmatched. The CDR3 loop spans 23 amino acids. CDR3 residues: CSARAVFKQGNFVIGGSRETQYF. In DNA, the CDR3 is TGCAGTGCTAGAGCTGTATTCAAACAGGGGAACTTTGTGATAGGAGGAAGTCGAGAGACCCAGTACTTC.

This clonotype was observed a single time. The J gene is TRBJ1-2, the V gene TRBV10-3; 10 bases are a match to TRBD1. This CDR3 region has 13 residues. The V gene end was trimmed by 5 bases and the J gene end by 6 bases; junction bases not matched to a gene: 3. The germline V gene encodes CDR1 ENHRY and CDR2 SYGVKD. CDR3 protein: CAISPGTGDGYTF. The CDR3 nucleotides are TGTGCCATCAGTCCCGGGACAGGGGATGGCTACACCTTC.

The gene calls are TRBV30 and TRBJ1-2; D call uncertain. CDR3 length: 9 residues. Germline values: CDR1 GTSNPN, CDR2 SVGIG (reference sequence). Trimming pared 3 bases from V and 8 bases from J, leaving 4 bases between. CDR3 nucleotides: TGTGCCTGGAGGGGAGGCTACACCTTC. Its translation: CAWRGGYTF.

CDR3 residues: CASSYRSNEQFF. In DNA, the CDR3 is TGTGCCAGCAGTTACAGAAGCAATGAGCAGTTCTTC. The genes are TRBV12-3 or TRBV12-4 and TRBJ2-1, with D hard to call. Trimming took off 4 bases at V and 6 bases at J, with 7 bases between the two ends. The CDR3 totals 12 residues.

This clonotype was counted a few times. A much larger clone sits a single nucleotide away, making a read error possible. Written as DNA, the CDR3 is TGTGCCAACAGCCCAACCCCGGGGCCCAAGGGGGAGCAGTACTTC. Residues: CANSPTPGPKGEQYF. The rearrangement uses TRBV7-9 and TRBJ2-7; tentatively, D is TRBD1 or TRBD2 (5 bases each). Germline-derived CDR1 and CDR2 are SEHNR and FQNEAQ (reference sequence). The CDR3 contains 15 residues.

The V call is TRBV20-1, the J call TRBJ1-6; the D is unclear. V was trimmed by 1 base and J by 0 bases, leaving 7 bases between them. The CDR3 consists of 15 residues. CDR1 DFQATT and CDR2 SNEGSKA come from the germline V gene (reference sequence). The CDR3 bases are TGCAGTGCTAGAGTAGGCATCTCCTATAATTCACCCCTCCACTTT. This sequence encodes CSARVGISYNSPLHF.

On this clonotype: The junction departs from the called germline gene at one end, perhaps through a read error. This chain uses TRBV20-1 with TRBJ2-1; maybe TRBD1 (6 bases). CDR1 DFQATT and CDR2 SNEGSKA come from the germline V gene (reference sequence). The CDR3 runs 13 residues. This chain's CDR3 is CSARGAGDGEQFF. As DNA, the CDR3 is TGCAGTGCAAGAGGGGCAGGGGATGGTGAGCAGTTCTTC.

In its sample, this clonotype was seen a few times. In DNA form, the CDR3 reads TGTGCCAGCTCCATCGAGGGAAGGAACTACGAGCAGTACTTC. It specifies CASSIEGRNYEQYF. V usage is TRBV27 and J usage is TRBJ2-7, with D tentatively TRBD2 (5 bases). Germline V gene sequence: CDR1 MNHEY, CDR2 SMNVEV (reference sequence). Trimming pared 8 bases from V and 3 bases from J, leaving 17 bases between. The CDR3 is made up of 14 amino acids.

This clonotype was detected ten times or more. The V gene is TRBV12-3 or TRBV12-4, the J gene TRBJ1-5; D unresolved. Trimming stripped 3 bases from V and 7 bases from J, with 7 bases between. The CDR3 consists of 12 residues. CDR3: CASSLERQPQHF. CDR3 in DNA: TGTGCCAGCAGTTTGGAAAGACAGCCCCAGCATTTT.

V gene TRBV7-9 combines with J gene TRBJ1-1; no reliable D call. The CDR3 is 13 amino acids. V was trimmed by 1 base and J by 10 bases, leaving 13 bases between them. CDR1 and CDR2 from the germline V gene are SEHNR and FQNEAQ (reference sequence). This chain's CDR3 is CASSLVLQSGAFF. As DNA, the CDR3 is TGTGCCAGCAGCTTAGTACTCCAGAGTGGAGCTTTCTTT.

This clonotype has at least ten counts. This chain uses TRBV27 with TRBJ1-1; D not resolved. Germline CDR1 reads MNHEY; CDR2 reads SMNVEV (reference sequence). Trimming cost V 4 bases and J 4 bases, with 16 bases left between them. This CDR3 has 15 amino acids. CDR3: CASSSPRRLGTEAFF. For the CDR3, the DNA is TGTGCCAGCAGTTCCCCGAGGAGGTTGGGCACTGAAGCTTTCTTT.

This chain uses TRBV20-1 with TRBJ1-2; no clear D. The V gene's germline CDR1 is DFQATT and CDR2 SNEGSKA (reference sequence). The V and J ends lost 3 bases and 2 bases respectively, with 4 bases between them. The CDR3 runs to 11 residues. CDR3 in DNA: TGCAGTGCTAGCAACAACTATGGCTACACCTTC. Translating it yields CSASNNYGYTF.

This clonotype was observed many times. The CDR3 nucleotides read TGTGCCAGCAGCTTAGAACGGCTGGGTGAAAAACTGTTTTTT. Its protein is CASSLERLGEKLFF. The chain joins TRBV7-9 to TRBJ1-4; D is unresolved. V was trimmed by 1 base and J by 7 bases, leaving 10 bases between them. The CDR3 sequence is 14 residues long. Germline V gives CDR1 SEHNR, CDR2 FQNEAQ (reference sequence).

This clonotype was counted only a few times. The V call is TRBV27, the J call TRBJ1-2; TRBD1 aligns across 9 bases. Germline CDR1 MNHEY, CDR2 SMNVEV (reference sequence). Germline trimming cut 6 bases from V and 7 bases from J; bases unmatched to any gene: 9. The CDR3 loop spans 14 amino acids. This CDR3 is CASRPTGGQRGYTF. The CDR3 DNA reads TGTGCCAGCAGACCTACAGGGGGCCAACGTGGCTACACCTTC.

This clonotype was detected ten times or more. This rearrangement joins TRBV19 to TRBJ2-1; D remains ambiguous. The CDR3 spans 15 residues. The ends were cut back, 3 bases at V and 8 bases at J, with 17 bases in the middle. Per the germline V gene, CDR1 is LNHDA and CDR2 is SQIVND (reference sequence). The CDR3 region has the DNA TGTGCCAGTAGTATTAGTCTAATGCGAAGTGATGAGCAGTTCTTC. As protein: CASSISLMRSDEQFF.

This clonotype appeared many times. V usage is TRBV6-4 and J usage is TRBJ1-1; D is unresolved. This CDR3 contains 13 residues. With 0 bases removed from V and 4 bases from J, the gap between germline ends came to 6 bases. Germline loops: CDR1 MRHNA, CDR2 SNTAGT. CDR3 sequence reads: CASSDSHGTEAFF. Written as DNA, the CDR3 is TGTGCCAGCAGTGACTCGCATGGCACTGAAGCTTTCTTT.